This note documents a single T cell receptor beta chain sequence. This clone showed up just once. Which antigen it targets is not known. No much larger clone exists at a distance of one base, and base qualities are not known. The cohort consisted of some 670 healthy bone marrow donors. All cohort members were sampled while nominally healthy, although unrecorded immune exposures were likely present. The donor was CMV seronegative and belonged to the group of 380 or so seronegative cohort members. A peripheral blood sample was collected from each donor, and TCR beta sequencing was performed on peripheral blood mononuclear cells. The Qiagen DNeasy Blood Extraction Kit was used to extract genomic DNA from the blood cell samples. The entry originates in a study of cytomegalovirus exposure and HLA in healthy donors (dated by TCRdb to 2017 to 2019). Turning to the overall study: An earlier analysis of approximately 640 of the donors reported 250 to 300 Gb of sequence data and 117 million unique TCR beta sequences from some 180 million T cells. Approximately 330 gigabases of sequencing data and around 90 million unique TCR sequences made up an early release that covered around 640 HLA-typed donors. Of the approximately 370 genotyped donors, 65% to 90% were placed in the genetic ancestry cluster associated with self-reported Caucasian donors. The aim of the study was to test whether cataloging public T cell receptors could identify signatures of past pathogen exposure. The T cell repertoires of several hundred subjects were profiled by immunosequencing and related to cytomegalovirus serostatus. A separate validation cohort of about 110 different subjects was used in addition to the 666-subject first cohort. The study combined high-throughput TCR immunosequencing, statistical association of individual TCRs with disease status, and machine learning to predict cytomegalovirus infection status. A later analysis re-analyzed previously published TCR beta repertoires from roughly 600 donors and added high-resolution HLA genotyping to study TCR occurrence patterns. In the later analysis, no new phenotypic data were used to find candidate immune exposures; instead, reliance was placed on TCR beta sequences and their occurrence across donors. In an earlier analysis of over 550 of the donors, high-throughput TCR beta sequencing was used to judge whether each TCR beta V gene segment behaved as functional or pseudogenic. Donor age, sex, ethnicity and CMV serostatus were compiled together with the repertoire data. A later genetic analysis took genome-wide SNP genotypes for about three fifths of the roughly 670 donors and used that subset as a discovery cohort. All discovery cohort repertoires had been generated using a single sequencing platform. Both class I and class II loci were covered by HLA typing, at four-digit resolution. The number of donors typed differed by locus, with roughly 629-640 for A, B, C, DRB1 and DQB1, roughly 520 for DQA1, 606 for DPA1, and 400 to 490 for DPB1. A few DR-DQ haplotypes were treated as single units for association and clustering because of strong linkage in the cohort. Among approximately 370 genotyped donors of the cohort, an average of roughly 230,000 unique TCR beta nucleotide sequences was sequenced per donor, of which about 18% were non-productive.

The germline V gene specifies MDHEN as CDR1 and SYDVKM as CDR2. Clipping removes 6 bases from V and 8 bases from J, with 11 as the unmatched junction base count. Measured from the cysteine to the phenylalanine, the CDR3 is 14 residues long. The only DNA kept is the CDR3, 42 bases in frame from the first base. Overall study outcomes, separate from this receptor: In a later analysis, the rate of TCR association differed among HLA loci, with DRB1 alleles having the most associated TCRs and HLA-C alleles having the fewest. At a false discovery rate of 0.05, a later analysis linked some 18,000 TCR beta sequences to specific HLA alleles. Linkage disequilibrium might explain the correlated functional status among segregating V segments, but an unknown experimental factor could not be ruled out. In a later analysis, HLA-associated TCR beta chains showed more clonal expansion and lower generation probabilities than non-associated chains that were equally common. The classifier was reported to diagnose cytomegalovirus status with high specificity and sensitivity in both the original and validation cohorts. Some IMGT-functional V segments, including TRBV6-2 and TRBV6-3, could not be told apart with the 87-base-pair reads, so those segments were excluded. A cluster of highly shared sequence variants was judged likely to be a technical artifact of the sequencing pipeline. This cohort had only TCR beta chains sequenced, and the lack of alpha or paired-chain data limited which features could be detected. CMV serostatus was the only immune exposure information available for the cohort. Because counts were too low, 15 to 20 rarely observed V segments, including chromosome 9 orphons, were excluded from the earlier analysis of some 590 of the donors. Across donors, most TCR sequences were observed very rarely, whereas some public TCRs were present in many individuals. A later analysis reported that several top co-occurrence clusters appeared linked to parvovirus B19, influenza, CMV and Epstein-Barr virus. The authors suggested that the approach could potentially be extended to other disease states and immunological phenotypes. In a later analysis, most CMV-associated TCR beta chains were found to appear HLA-restricted, with HLA associations seemingly driven largely by CMV exposure. An association between a missense DCLRE1C variant and V-gene and J-gene trimming of TCR beta chains was found in a later genetic analysis and replicated in an independent cohort. According to a later genetic analysis, donors in an Asian-associated ancestry cluster had fewer N-insertions in productive TCRs than the approximately 690-donor mean. In the study, around 150 TCR beta chains were listed as associated with cytomegalovirus. In vitro tests confirmed that a few of the cytomegalovirus-associated TCR beta chains recognize cytomegalovirus antigens. HLA typing was unavailable for some donors at each locus, so association tests used only the typed subset. In an earlier analysis of more than 450 of the donors, most TCR beta V segments were observed in productive rearrangements about 87% or about 30% of the time, broadly matching IMGT annotations. A further reported finding was that TCR beta sequences accurately predicted the HLA-A and HLA-B alleles for most subjects in the first cohort. When HLA alleles, especially DR and DQ, strongly co-occurred, TCR associations were difficult to assign to individual alleles. Presence/absence analyses assumed roughly uniform sequencing depth across donors, an assumption that may not hold.

The library was made by the immunoSEQ multiplex PCR assay. For the multiplex PCR, a mixture combining 60 forward primers for TCR Vbeta segments and 13 reverse primers for TCR Jbeta segments was used. Amplification of the CDR3 region of rearranged TCR beta genes was performed with a multiplex PCR assay on genomic DNA. The amplified TCR beta libraries were sequenced on the Illumina HiSeq System as 87-base-pair reads. On the authors' methods: A later analysis tallied around 82 million unique TCR beta chains across the 666 repertoires, and around 9.9 million of those chains were shared by two or more donors. Raw reads were error-corrected and collapsed into unique sequences by a nearest-neighbor algorithm in which closely related sequences were merged to remove PCR and sequencing errors. CDR3 sequences were aligned to IMGT reference sequences to assign V, D and J gene segments. For a sequence to be retained, at least a six-nucleotide match to both a V gene segment and a J gene segment was required. Rearrangements were called productive when the CDR3 lacked stop codons and stayed in frame with V and J; all others were non-productive. Following IMGT convention, CDR3 was defined as the stretch from the second conserved V-encoded cysteine to the conserved J-encoded phenylalanine. In an earlier analysis of around 540 of the donors, sequences lacking an unambiguous match to a single V gene segment were excluded. An earlier analysis of fewer than 750 of the donors classified V segments as functional when productive rearrangements were above 56.7% and as segregating when the standard deviation between donors was above 5%. To diagnose cytomegalovirus status from the catalog of TCR beta chain sequences, a statistical classification framework was built. A later analysis assigned V and J genes by comparing TCR nucleotide sequences with IMGT/GENE-DB human TR gene sequences. A later analysis assigned CDR3 sequences and most-parsimonious VDJ recombination scenarios with the TCRdist pipeline. A later analysis defined each TCR beta chain by its CDR3 amino acid sequence plus V-gene family, and excluded reads lacking a unique V-gene family. To address suspected cross-contamination and a sequencing artifact, a later analysis removed some 620 highly shared, low-generation-probability nucleotide sequences. In a later analysis, a clonal expansion index was calculated for each public chain from normalized within-repertoire ranks of inferred template counts. Generation probabilities in a later analysis came from a VDJ recombination model fitted to out-of-frame rearrangements, and those results were checked against IGoR. In a later analysis, TCR-TCR, TCR-HLA and TCR-CMV co-occurrence was scored with hypergeometric tests, and a repertoire-size bias correction was applied to TCR pairs. To estimate false discovery rates, a later analysis permuted the HLA or CMV assignments 20 times. A later analysis grouped co-occurring TCRs with DBSCAN, adding TCRdist sequence similarity when clustering within HLA-allele-positive subsets. Repertoires with fewer than 30,000 or more than 120,000 public chains were left out of co-occurrence clustering, as were about five repertoires with anomalous nucleotide sharing. What TCRdb holds here is the immuneACCESS table cut down to in-frame rearrangements. Part of the clones is not present; checked against another copy, under half of the missing clones reflect an unresolved V gene, and the others are unexplained. V and J calls and clone size are given by that table; D and trimming were obtained from the DNA. The sample table contains 150,000 or so clones; only one count was recorded for more than 80% of them. Approximately 0.78% of the sample is taken by the ten largest.

The material sequenced was PBMCs. The receptor comes from a woman aged 18-29 years in good health and CMV-seronegative. The sequence links TRBV28 to TRBJ1-2; 8 of the junction bases match TRBD1. CDR3 protein: CASSAQGQVGGYTF. In nucleotide form, the sequence is TGTGCCAGCAGCGCTCAGGGACAGGTGGGCGGCTACACCTTC.